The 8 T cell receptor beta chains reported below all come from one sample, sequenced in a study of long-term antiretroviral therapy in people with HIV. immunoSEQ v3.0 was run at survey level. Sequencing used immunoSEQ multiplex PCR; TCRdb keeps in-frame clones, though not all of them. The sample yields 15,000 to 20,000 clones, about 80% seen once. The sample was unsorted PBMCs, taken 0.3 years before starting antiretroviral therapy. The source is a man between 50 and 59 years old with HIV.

DNA for the CDR3: TGCGCCAGCAGCCAAGATCTGGAGGGTCGGAATGAGCAGTTCTTC. Its translation: CASSQDLEGRNEQFF. The chain links TRBV4-3 to TRBJ2-1, with D maybe TRBD2 (6 bases). V was clipped by 0 bases and J by 7 bases, with 13 bases between them. Per the germline V gene, CDR1 is LGHNA and CDR2 is YSLEER. The CDR3 is made up of 15 amino acids.

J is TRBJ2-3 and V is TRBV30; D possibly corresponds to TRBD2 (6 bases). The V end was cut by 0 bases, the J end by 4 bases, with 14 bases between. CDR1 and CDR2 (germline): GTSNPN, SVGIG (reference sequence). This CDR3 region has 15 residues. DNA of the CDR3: TGTGCCTGGAGTGTAATAGCGGCAAGGTCAGATACGCAGTATTTT. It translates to CAWSVIAARSDTQYF.

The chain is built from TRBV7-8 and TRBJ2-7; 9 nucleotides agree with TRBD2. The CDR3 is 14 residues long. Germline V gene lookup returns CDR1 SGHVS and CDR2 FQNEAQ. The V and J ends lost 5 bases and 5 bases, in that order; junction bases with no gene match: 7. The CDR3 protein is CASSGTSFPHEQYF. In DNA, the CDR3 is TGTGCCAGCAGCGGGACTAGCTTCCCGCACGAGCAGTACTTC.

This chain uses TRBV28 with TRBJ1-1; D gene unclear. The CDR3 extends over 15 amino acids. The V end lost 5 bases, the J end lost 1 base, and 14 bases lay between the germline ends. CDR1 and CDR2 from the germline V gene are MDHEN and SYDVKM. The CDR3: CASSLPRGSNTEAFF. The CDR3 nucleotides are TGTGCCAGCAGTCTGCCCCGCGGATCGAACACTGAAGCTTTCTTT.

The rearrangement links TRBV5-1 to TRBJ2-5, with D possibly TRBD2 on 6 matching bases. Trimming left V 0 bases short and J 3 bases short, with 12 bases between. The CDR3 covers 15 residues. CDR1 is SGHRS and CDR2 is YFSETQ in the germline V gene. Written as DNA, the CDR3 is TGCGCCAGCAGCTTGGCTTCGGGGGTAGAAGAGACCCAGTACTTC. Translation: CASSLASGVEETQYF. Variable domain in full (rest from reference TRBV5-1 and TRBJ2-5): KAGVTQTPRYLIKTRGQQVTLSCSPISGHRSVSWYQQTPGQGLQFLFEYFSETQRNKGNFPGRFSGRQFSNSRSEMNVSTLELGDSALYLCASSLASGVEETQYFGPGTRLLVL.

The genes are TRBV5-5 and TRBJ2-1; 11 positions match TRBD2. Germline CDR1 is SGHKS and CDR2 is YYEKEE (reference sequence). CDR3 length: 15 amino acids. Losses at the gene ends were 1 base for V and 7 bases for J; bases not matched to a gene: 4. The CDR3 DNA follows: TGTGCCAGCAGCTTGTGGGTAGCGGGAGGGAATGAGCAGTTCTTC. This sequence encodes CASSLWVAGGNEQFF.

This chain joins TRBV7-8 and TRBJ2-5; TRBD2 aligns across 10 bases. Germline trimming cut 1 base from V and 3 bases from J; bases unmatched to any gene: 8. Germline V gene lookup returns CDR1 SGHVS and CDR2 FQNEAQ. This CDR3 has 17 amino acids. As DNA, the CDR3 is TGTGCCAGCAGCTTAGATCAGCTAGCGGGGGAAGAAGAGACCCAGTACTTC. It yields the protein CASSLDQLAGEEETQYF.

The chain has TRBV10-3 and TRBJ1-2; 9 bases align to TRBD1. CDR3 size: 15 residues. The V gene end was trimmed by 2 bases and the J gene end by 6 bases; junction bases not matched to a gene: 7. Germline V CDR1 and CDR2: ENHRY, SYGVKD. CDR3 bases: TGTGCCATCAGTGAGCCTGAACAGGGGGCGGATGGCTACACCTTC. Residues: CAISEPEQGADGYTF.